Listed below are T cell receptor beta chains from one sample, sequenced in a study of read filtering for tumor transcriptome and immune sequencing. TCRdb recomputed calls from the reads with MiXCR, one row per CDR3 protein. The sample lists about 130,000 distinct CDR3 sequences, 10% to 15% occurring once. Sequenced sample: a population of CD138-negative cells sorted from bone marrow. These TCRs come from a donor aged 40 or older with multiple myeloma. Both conserved end residues are part of each CDR3. The D gene is left open where the match is weak. Only part of the rows carry a size: once, few, many, or a class if the clone is expanded.

J	D	V	size	CDR3	DNA
TRBJ2-7	TRBD2	TRBV11-2	many	CASSLDSGRDREQYF	TGTGCCAGCAGCTTAGATTCCGGGAGGGACCGCGAGCAGTACTTC
TRBJ2-1	NA	TRBV5-1	few	CASSLGGLRPWAYNEQFF	TGCGCCAGCAGCTTGGGTGGGTTGAGGCCGTGGGCCTACAATGAGCAGTTCTTC
TRBJ2-2	TRBD2	TRBV7-3	many	CASSKGLANGELFF	TGTGCCAGCAGCAAGGGACTAGCGAACGGGGAGCTGTTTTTT
TRBJ1-2	NA	TRBV5-4	NA	CASSRWLQGNYGYTF	TGTGCCAGCAGCCGATGGTTACAGGGCAACTATGGCTACACCTTC
TRBJ1-1	NA	TRBV30	NA	CAWEVRGDAEAFF	TGTGCCTGGGAAGTTCGGGGGGACGCTGAAGCTTTCTTT
TRBJ1-1	NA	TRBV6-5	NA	CASRRTAGNTEAFF	TGTGCCAGCAGACGGACAGCGGGAAACACTGAAGCTTTCTTT
TRBJ2-1	NA	TRBV5-6	many	CASTGPSSYNEQFF	TGTGCCAGCACGGGCCCCAGCTCCTACAATGAGCAGTTCTTC
TRBJ1-1	NA	TRBV9	NA	CASSVEKGTEAFF	TGTGCCAGCAGCGTAGAAAAGGGGACTGAAGCTTTCTTT
TRBJ2-5	NA	TRBV20-1	many	CSASRGRETQYF	TGCAGTGCTAGCAGGGGTCGGGAGACCCAGTACTTC
TRBJ1-5	NA	TRBV25-1	many	CASSDRDWDQPQHF	TGTGCCAGCAGTGATCGGGACTGGGATCAGCCCCAGCATTTT
TRBJ2-7	NA	TRBV19	many	CASSKTTGTYEQYF	TGTGCCAGTAGTAAGACCACCGGGACCTACGAGCAGTACTTC
TRBJ1-1	NA	TRBV2	many	CASSEGTGVMNTEAFF	TGTGCCAGCAGTGAGGGTACAGGCGTCATGAACACTGAAGCTTTCTTT
TRBJ2-2	NA	TRBV29-1	NA	CSVEGWTHTGELFF	TGCAGCGTTGAGGGCTGGACCCACACCGGGGAGCTGTTTTTT
TRBJ2-3	NA	TRBV11-2	many	CASSLYLPPDTQYF	TGTGCCAGCAGCTTATATCTTCCACCAGATACGCAGTATTTT
TRBJ2-5	NA	TRBV20-1	NA	CSANDQKGETQYF	TGCAGTGCTAATGACCAAAAGGGGGAGACCCAGTACTTC
TRBJ2-3	NA	TRBV10-3	few	CAFREYGSPTTDTQYF	TGTGCCTTCAGAGAGTACGGGAGTCCCACAACAGATACGCAGTATTTT
TRBJ2-3	TRBD2	TRBV5-1	many	CASSPGLAAPTDTQYF	TGCGCCAGCAGCCCTGGACTAGCGGCACCCACAGATACGCAGTATTTT
TRBJ2-7	TRBD2	TRBV5-6	many	CASAPTRGDEQYF	TGTGCCAGCGCCCCTACGCGGGGGGACGAGCAGTACTTC
TRBJ2-2	TRBD2	TRBV7-2	once	CASSRTSGGNTGELFF	TGTGCCAGCAGCCGCACTAGCGGGGGGAACACCGGGGAGCTGTTTTTT
TRBJ2-3	TRBD1	TRBV6-6	many	CASSDRAGRIFSTDTQYF	TGTGCCAGCTCGGACAGGGCAGGCCGGATTTTCTCCACAGATACGCAGTATTTT
TRBJ2-7	NA	TRBV19	few	CASSMVGRSGDEQYF	TGTGCCAGTAGTATGGTTGGACGTTCCGGGGACGAGCAGTACTTC
TRBJ2-4	TRBD2	TRBV11-2	NA	CPSSLAAGRDIQYF	TGTCCCAGCAGCTTAGCCGCAGGGAGGGACATTCAGTACTTC
TRBJ1-1	NA	TRBV9	few	CASTGEGWTEAFF	TGTGCCAGCACAGGGGAGGGCTGGACTGAAGCTTTCTTT
TRBJ2-4	NA	TRBV12-3/TRBV12-4	NA	CASVGGALTKNIQYF	TGTGCCAGCGTGGGAGGAGCCCTCACCAAAAACATTCAGTACTTC